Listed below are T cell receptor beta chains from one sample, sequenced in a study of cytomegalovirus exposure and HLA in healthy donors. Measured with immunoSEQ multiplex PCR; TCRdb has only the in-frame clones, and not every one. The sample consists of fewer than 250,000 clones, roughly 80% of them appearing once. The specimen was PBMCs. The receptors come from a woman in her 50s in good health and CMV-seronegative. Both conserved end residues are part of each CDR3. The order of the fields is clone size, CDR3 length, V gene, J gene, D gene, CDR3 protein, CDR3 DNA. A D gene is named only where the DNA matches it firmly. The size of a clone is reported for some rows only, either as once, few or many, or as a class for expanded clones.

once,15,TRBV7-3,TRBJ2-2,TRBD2,CASSSGGGNTGELFF,TGTGCCAGCAGCTCCGGCGGGGGGAACACCGGGGAGCTGTTTTTT
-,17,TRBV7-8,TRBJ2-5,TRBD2,CASSSRLAGTRQETQYF,TGTGCCAGCAGCTCAAGACTAGCGGGCACCCGCCAAGAGACCCAGTACTTC
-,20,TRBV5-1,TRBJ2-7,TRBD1,CASSPGLGQGPNTRAYEQYF,TGCGCCAGCAGCCCCGGGTTGGGACAGGGGCCGAATACACGGGCCTACGAGCAGTACTTC
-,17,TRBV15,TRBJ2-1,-,CATSRVANRVRYNEQFF,TGTGCCACCAGCAGAGTGGCTAACAGGGTGCGCTACAATGAGCAGTTCTTC
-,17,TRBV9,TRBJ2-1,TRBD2,CASSVEGSGREGRVQFF,TGTGCCAGCAGCGTAGAGGGGAGTGGGCGGGAGGGCCGTGTGCAGTTCTTC
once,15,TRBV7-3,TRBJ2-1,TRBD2,CASSISGGAHNEQFF,TGTGCCAGCAGCATTAGCGGGGGGGCACACAATGAGCAGTTCTTC
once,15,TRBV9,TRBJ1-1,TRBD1,CASSVDRGPNTEAFF,TGTGCCAGCAGCGTAGATAGGGGGCCTAACACTGAAGCTTTCTTT
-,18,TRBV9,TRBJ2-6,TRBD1,CASSALRDRGGGANVLTF,TGTGCCAGCAGCGCCCTCCGGGACAGGGGAGGTGGGGCCAACGTCCTGACTTTC
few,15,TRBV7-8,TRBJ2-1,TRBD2,CASSPRDYINNEQFF,TGTGCCAGCAGCCCCCGGGACTATATAAACAATGAGCAGTTCTTC
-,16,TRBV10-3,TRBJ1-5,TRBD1,CAISDPGQGRSQPQHF,TGTGCCATCAGTGATCCCGGACAGGGAAGGAGTCAGCCCCAGCATTTT
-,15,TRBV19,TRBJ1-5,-,CASSKTRDINQPQHF,TGTGCCAGTAGCAAGACCCGGGACATTAATCAGCCCCAGCATTTT
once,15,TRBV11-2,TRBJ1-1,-,CASSLDPTGNTEAFF,TGTGCCAGCAGCTTAGATCCCACGGGGAACACTGAAGCTTTCTTT
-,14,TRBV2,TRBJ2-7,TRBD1,CASKTDREIHEQYF,TGTGCCAGCAAGACAGACAGGGAGATACACGAGCAGTACTTC
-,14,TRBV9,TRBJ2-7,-,CAPQPGTPKGEQYF,TGTGCCCCACAGCCCGGGACACCCAAAGGGGAGCAGTACTTC
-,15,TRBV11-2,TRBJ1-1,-,CASSSPAGTNTEAFF,TGTGCCAGCAGCTCCCCTGCGGGGACTAACACTGAAGCTTTCTTT
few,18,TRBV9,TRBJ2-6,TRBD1,CASTGRDRGHSGANVLTF,TGTGCCAGCACGGGCCGGGACAGGGGGCACTCTGGGGCCAACGTCCTGACTTTC
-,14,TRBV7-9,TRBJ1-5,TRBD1,CASSWSGGDQPQHF,TGTGCCAGCAGCTGGTCAGGGGGCGATCAGCCCCAGCATTTT
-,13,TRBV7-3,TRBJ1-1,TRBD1,CASSLRGDTEAFF,TGTGCCAGCAGCCTCAGGGGGGACACTGAAGCTTTCTTT
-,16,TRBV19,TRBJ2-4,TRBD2,CASSTGGLLAKNIQYF,TGTGCCAGCTCAACGGGAGGGTTACTAGCCAAAAACATTCAGTACTTC
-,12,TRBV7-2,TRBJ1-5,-,CASSERGQPQHF,TGTGCCAGCAGCGAAAGGGGGCAGCCCCAGCATTTT
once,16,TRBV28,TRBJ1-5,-,CASSRLRWDINQPQHF,TGTGCCAGCAGCCGACTGCGATGGGACATCAATCAGCCCCAGCATTTT
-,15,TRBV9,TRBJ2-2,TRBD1,CASSVGQGAAGELFF,TGTGCCAGCAGCGTAGGACAGGGGGCTGCCGGGGAGCTGTTTTTT
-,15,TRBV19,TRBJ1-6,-,CASTPTGTYNSPLHF,TGTGCCAGTACCCCGACAGGTACCTATAATTCACCCCTCCACTTT
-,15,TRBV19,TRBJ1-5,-,CASTLLRGGNQPQHF,TGTGCCAGTACCCTCCTTCGGGGTGGTAATCAGCCCCAGCATTTT
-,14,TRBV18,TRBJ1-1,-,CASSPGHLNTEAFF,TGTGCCAGCTCACCTGGACACTTGAACACTGAAGCTTTCTTT
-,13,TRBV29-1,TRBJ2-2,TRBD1,CSVKTGAGGELFF,TGCAGCGTTAAGACAGGGGCGGGCGGGGAGCTGTTTTTT
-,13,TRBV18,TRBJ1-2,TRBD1,CASSPGQGDGYTF,TGTGCCAGCTCACCAGGCCAGGGGGATGGCTACACCTTC
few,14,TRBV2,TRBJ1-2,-,CASSPTGWDYGYTF,TGTGCCAGCAGTCCGACAGGCTGGGACTATGGCTACACCTTC
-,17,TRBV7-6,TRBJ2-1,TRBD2,CASSLVSGGRTYNEQFF,TGTGCCAGCAGCCTAGTTAGCGGGGGAAGGACCTACAATGAGCAGTTCTTC